The clone carrying this T cell receptor (beta chain) was seen a few times. Vbeta (60) and Jbeta (13) primers were used in the PCR. Libraries were prepared by immunoSEQ multiplex PCR; TCRdb keeps only in-frame clonotypes and omits some of them. The sample records tens of thousands of clones, about 75% being singletons. This record belongs to a study of cytomegalovirus exposure and HLA in healthy donors. The V gene's germline CDR1 is MNHEY and CDR2 SVGAGI. Trimming cost V 5 bases and J 3 bases, with 11 bases left between them. The CDR3 runs to 13 residues. Source material: PBMCs. The rearrangement uses TRBV6-5 and TRBJ2-7, with D possibly being TRBD1 (7 bases). This sequence originates from a man aged 40-49 years in good health and CMV-seronegative. DNA for the CDR3: TGTGCCAGCAGTCCAGGGGGGCACTACGAGCAGTACTTC. This codes for CASSPGGHYEQYF.